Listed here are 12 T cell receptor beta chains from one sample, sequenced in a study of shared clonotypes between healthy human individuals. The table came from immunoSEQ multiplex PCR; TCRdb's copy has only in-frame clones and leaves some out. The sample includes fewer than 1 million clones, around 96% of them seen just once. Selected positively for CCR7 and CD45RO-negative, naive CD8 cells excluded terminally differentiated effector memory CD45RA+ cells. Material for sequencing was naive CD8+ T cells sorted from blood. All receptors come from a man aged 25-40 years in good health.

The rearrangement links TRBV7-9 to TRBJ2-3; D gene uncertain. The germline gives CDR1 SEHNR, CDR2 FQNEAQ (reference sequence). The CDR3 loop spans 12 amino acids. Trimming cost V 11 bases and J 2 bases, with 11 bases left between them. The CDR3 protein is CARGPLTDTQYF. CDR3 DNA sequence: TGTGCCCGCGGCCCTCTCACAGATACGCAGTATTTT.

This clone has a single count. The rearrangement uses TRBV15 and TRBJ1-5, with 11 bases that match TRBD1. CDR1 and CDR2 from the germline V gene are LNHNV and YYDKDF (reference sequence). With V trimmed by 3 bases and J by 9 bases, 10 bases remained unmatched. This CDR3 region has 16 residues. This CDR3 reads CATSRWDRGSSGPQHF. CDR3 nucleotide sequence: TGTGCCACCAGCAGGTGGGACAGGGGGTCGTCGGGGCCCCAGCATTTT. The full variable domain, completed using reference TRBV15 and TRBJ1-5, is DAMVIQNPRYQVTQFGKPVTLSCSQTLNHNVMYWYQQKSSQAPKLLFHYYDKDFNNEADTPDNFQSRRPNTSFCFLDIRSPGLGDTAMYLCATSRWDRGSSGPQHFGDGTRLSIL.

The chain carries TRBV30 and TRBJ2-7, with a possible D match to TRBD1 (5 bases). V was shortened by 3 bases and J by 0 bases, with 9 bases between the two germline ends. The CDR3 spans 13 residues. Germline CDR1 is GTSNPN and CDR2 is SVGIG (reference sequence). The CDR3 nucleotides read TGTGCCTGGAGAGGGGTTGGCTCCTACGAGCAGTACTTC. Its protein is CAWRGVGSYEQYF.

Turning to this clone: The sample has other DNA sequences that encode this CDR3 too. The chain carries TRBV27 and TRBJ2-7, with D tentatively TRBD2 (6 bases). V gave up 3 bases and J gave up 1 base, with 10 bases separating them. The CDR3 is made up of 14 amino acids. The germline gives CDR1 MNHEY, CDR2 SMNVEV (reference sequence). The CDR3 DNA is TGTGCCAGCAGTTTTGGGGGGTCTTCCTACGAGCAGTACTTC. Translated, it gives CASSFGGSSYEQYF.

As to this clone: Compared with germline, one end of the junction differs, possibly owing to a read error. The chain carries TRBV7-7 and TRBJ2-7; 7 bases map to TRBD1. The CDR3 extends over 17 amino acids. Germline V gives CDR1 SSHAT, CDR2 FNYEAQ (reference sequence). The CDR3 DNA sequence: TGTGCTAGCAGCTTAGGGACCTTGACAGGGACGTACTACGAGCAGTACTTC. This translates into CASSLGTLTGTYYEQYF. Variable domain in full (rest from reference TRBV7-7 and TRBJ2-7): GAGVSQSPRYKVTKRGQDVTLRCDPISSHATLYWYQQALGQGPEFLTYFNYEAQPDKSGLPSDRFSAERPEGSISTLTIQRTEQRDSAMYRCASSLGTLTGTYYEQYFGPGTRLTVT.

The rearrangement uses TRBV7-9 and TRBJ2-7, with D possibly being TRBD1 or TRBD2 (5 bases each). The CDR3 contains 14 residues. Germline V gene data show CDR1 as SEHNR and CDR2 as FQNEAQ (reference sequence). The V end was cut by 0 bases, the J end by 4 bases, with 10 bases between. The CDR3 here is CASSLAAREYEQYF. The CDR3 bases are TGTGCCAGCAGCTTAGCGGCCAGGGAGTACGAGCAGTACTTC.

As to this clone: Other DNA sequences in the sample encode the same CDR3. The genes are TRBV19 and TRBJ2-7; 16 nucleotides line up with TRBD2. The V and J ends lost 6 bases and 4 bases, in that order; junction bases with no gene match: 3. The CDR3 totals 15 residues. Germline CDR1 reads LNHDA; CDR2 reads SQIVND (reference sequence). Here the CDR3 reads CASSPGLAGGYEQYF. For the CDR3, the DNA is TGTGCCAGTAGCCCGGGACTAGCGGGAGGGTACGAGCAGTACTTC.

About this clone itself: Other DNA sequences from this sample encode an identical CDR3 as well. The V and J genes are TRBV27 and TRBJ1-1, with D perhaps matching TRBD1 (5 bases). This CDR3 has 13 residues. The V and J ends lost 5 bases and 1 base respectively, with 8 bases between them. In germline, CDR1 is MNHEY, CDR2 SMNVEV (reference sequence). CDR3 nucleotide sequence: TGTGCCAGCAGTAGAACAGGGAACACTGAAGCTTTCTTT. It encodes CASSRTGNTEAFF.

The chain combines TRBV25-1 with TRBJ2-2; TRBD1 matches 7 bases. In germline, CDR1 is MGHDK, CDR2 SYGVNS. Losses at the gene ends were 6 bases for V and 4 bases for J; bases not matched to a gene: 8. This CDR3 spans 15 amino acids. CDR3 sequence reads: CASSIPGQLTGELFF. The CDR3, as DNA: TGTGCCAGCAGCATACCGGGACAGCTCACCGGGGAGCTGTTTTTT.

The CDR3 nucleotides read TGTGCCAGCAGCTTGAGGCGGGAGTTCGGCGAGCAGTACTTC. Residues: CASSLRREFGEQYF. This chain connects TRBV5-5 to TRBJ2-7; 7 nucleotides line up with TRBD2. From germline, CDR1 is SGHKS and CDR2 YYEKEE (reference sequence). V lost 1 base and J lost 6; bases outside the gene matches: 7. CDR3 length equals 14 residues.

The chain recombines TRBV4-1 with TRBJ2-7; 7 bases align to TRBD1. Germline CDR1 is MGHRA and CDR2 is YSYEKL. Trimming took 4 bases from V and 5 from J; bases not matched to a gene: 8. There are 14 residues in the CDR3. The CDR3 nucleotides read TGCGCCAGCAGCCTTGAACAGGGGAGCAACGAGCAGTACTTC. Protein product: CASSLEQGSNEQYF.

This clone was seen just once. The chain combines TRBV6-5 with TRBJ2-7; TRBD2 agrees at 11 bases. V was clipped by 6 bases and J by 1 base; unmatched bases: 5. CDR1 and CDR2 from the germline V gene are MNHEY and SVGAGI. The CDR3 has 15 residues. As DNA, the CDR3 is TGTGCCAGCAGGTATGGACTAGCGGGTTCCTACGAGCAGTACTTC. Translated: CASRYGLAGSYEQYF.